What follows is one TCR beta chain and its context. Its cognate antigen has yet to be identified. Base-call qualities are not available, and no considerably larger clone is one nucleotide away. The entry originates in a study of blood T cell repertoires in COVID-19 (dated by TCRdb to about 2020). Background for the entire study: Samples from collaborators originated in the United States, Italy and Spain and spanned both the acute and convalescent phases of COVID-19. The material from the prospective study consisted of cDNA or gDNA derived from T cells, B-cell-depleted T cells, or PBMCs. Deeply sampled blood TCRbeta repertoires from subjects exposed to, actively infected with, or recovered from COVID-19 were included in the dataset. The repertoires were released in a freely available public database intended as a resource for research on the immune response to SARS-CoV-2. The samples were drawn from the first 160 participants of the ongoing ImmuneRACE study and from 1,254 subjects provided by 6 global collaborators. The sample metadata nearly always contained a de-identified subject ID, COVID-19 status, age in years and sex. Where available, HLA class I and class II types were taken from metadata supplied by the sample provider and were not determined by assay-based typing. What the study reported, not specific to this receptor: How much clinical and demographic metadata was included differed by source and by participant, and the metadata was provided uncurated.

TCRbeta CDR3 regions were amplified from genomic DNA by means of the immunoSEQ Assay, a bias-controlled multiplex PCR. The source study handled its data this way. The number of nucleated cells in each sample was estimated from the amplification of reference gene primers within the assay. To quantify the absolute abundance of each unique TCRbeta CDR3 rearrangement, sequence reads were collapsed and filtered. For each sample, productive Simpson clonality was calculated as the square root of Simpson's diversity index across productive rearrangements. This immuneACCESS table, as held by TCRdb, lists in-frame sequences with V and J called but not all clones. Of the missing ones, under half trace to an unresolved V gene in checked studies; the others have no known cause. Clone size and V and J calls were adopted from that table, with D and trimming inferred from the DNA. The sample has some 270,000 clones on record, around 83% of them singletons. Of the sample, more than 1.5% falls within the top ten clones.

A second Seattle source provided samples from volunteer blood donors who had recovered from COVID-19. Collaborating institutions collected whole blood in K2EDTA tubes following their own protocols. For TCRbeta analysis, collaborators shipped samples as frozen whole blood, isolated PBMCs, or DNA extracted from either of those sample types. V and J lose 2 bases and 0 bases, and a span of 14 bases separates them. CDR1 SGHTA and CDR2 FQGNSA were looked up in the germline V gene. Counted from cysteine to phenylalanine, this CDR3 has 17 amino acids. This entry keeps only the CDR3 DNA: 51 bases, framed from base 1.

The source is a woman aged 40 to 55 who had recovered from COVID-19. Sequencing was done on a sample of peripheral blood. The V and J genes are TRBV7-2 and TRBJ2-1; the D region possibly corresponds to TRBD2 (6 bases align). The DNA sequence follows: TGTGCCAGCAGCTTATTTGCCGGGGGAGACTCCTACAATGAGCAGTTCTTC. Its coded protein is CASSLFAGGDSYNEQFF.